These 23 T cell receptor beta chains were all obtained from the same sample, sequenced in a study of OX40 agonist ivuxolimab in advanced cancers. TCRdb's table, derived via immunoSEQ multiplex PCR, lists solely in-frame clones and lacks some. Of around 70,000 clones in the sample, around 93% were seen once. Sample: CD4+ or CD8+ T cells sorted from blood, taken in a trial of the OX40 agonist ivuxolimab. The origin of the receptors is an adult with an advanced solid tumor such as melanoma, head and neck, liver or kidney cancer.

This chain uses TRBV6-1 with TRBJ1-1, with D uncertain. The germline CDR1 and CDR2 sequences are MNHNS and SASEGT. The CDR3 is 14 amino acids. V was cut by 6 bases and J by 1 base, with 12 bases left in between. CDR3 nucleotides: TGTGCCAGCAGCATGGGTCCAGAGAACACTGAAGCTTTCTTT. It specifies CASSMGPENTEAFF.

The V and J genes are TRBV11-2 and TRBJ1-1; TRBD1 might be the D (5 bases). CDR1 and CDR2 (germline): SGHAT, FQNNGV. Trimming took off 4 bases at V and 0 bases at J, with 12 bases between the two ends. The CDR3 has 15 amino acids. Here the CDR3 DNA reads TGTGCCAGCAGCTCAGACAGCCTTTTGAACACTGAAGCTTTCTTT. This translates into CASSSDSLLNTEAFF. Full variable domain (missing parts from reference TRBV11-2 and TRBJ1-1): EAGVAQSPRYKIIEKRQSVAFWCNPISGHATLYWYQQILGQGPKLLIQFQNNGVVDDSQLPKDRFSAERLKGVDSTLKIQPAKLEDSAVYLCASSSDSLLNTEAFFGQGTRLTVV.

The rearrangement joins TRBV5-6 to TRBJ2-3, with TRBD1 as a possible D gene (5 bases). V lost 2 bases and J lost 2, with 9 bases in between. Germline CDR1 and CDR2: SGHDT and YYEEEE. CDR3 length equals 14 residues. The CDR3 loop reads CASSFDRFTDTQYF. DNA of the CDR3: TGTGCCAGCAGCTTTGACAGATTCACAGATACGCAGTATTTT.

The chain employs TRBV4-1 and TRBJ2-1; TRBD1 agrees at 9 bases. J was trimmed by 12 bases and V by 1 base; bases with no gene match: 16. Germline V gives CDR1 MGHRA, CDR2 YSYEKL. This CDR3 comprises 17 residues. This chain's CDR3 is CASSQAPRTGVPRGQFF. The CDR3 DNA follows: TGCGCCAGCAGCCAAGCCCCCCGGACAGGGGTCCCCCGAGGGCAGTTCTTC.

The chain couples TRBV5-5 to TRBJ2-1; unclear D gene. There are 16 residues in the CDR3. Germline assignment: CDR1 SGHKS and CDR2 YYEKEE (reference sequence). V was clipped by 1 base and J by 6 bases, with 17 bases between them. CDR3 protein: CASSLYYPKPGNEQFF. The CDR3, as DNA: TGTGCCAGCAGCTTGTACTACCCTAAGCCTGGCAATGAGCAGTTCTTC.

The rearrangement uses TRBV11-3 and TRBJ2-3, with no clear D. V was cut by 2 bases and J by 1 base, with 7 bases left in between. The CDR3 is 14 residues long. Germline V gene data show CDR1 as SGHNT and CDR2 as YENEEA. CDR3 coding DNA: TGTGCCAGCAGCTTACATCAGGGCACAGATACGCAGTATTTT. Its translation: CASSLHQGTDTQYF.

The rearrangement joins TRBV5-4 to TRBJ1-1; 7 bases are shared with TRBD1. Germline CDR1 SGHNT, CDR2 YYREEE (reference sequence). The V and J ends lost 8 bases and 1 base, in that order; junction bases with no gene match: 8. This CDR3 has 14 amino acids. CDR3 nucleotide sequence: TGTGCCAGTCAAGAGGGGGCCGGGAACACTGAAGCTTTCTTT. Its protein is CASQEGAGNTEAFF.

This chain links TRBV15 with TRBJ2-5, with a weak D call TRBD1 (6 bases). Deletions cut 0 bases from V and 2 bases from J, with 13 bases between. The CDR3 is 16 residues long. The germline V gene encodes CDR1 LNHNV and CDR2 YYDKDF (reference sequence). The CDR3 DNA sequence: TGTGCCACCAGCAGAGATTTAGGACAGCAACAAGAGACCCAGTACTTC. It yields the protein CATSRDLGQQQETQYF. Supplemented by reference TRBV15 and TRBJ2-5, the full variable domain reads DAMVIQNPRYQVTQFGKPVTLSCSQTLNHNVMYWYQQKSSQAPKLLFHYYDKDFNNEADTPDNFQSRRPNTSFCFLDIRSPGLGDTAMYLCATSRDLGQQQETQYFGPGTRLLVL.

The CDR3 sequence: CASSPSASFFEKLFF. The CDR3 nucleotides are TGTGCCAGCAGCCCTTCGGCCTCATTCTTTGAAAAACTGTTTTTT. The chain links TRBV11-3 to TRBJ1-4; D remains ambiguous. Germline CDR1 SGHNT, CDR2 YENEEA. The CDR3 covers 15 residues. Trimming left V 5 bases short and J 7 bases short, with 17 bases between.

This clone was counted only a few times. The CDR3, as DNA: TGTGCCAGCAGCCAAGGACGGTACACTGAAGCTTTCTTT. Its translation: CASSQGRYTEAFF. The chain has TRBV14 and TRBJ1-1; the D is unclear. The CDR3 length is 13 residues. V lost 1 base to trimming and J lost 3 bases, with 6 bases between them. Germline V gives CDR1 SGHDN, CDR2 FVKESK.

The chain employs TRBV11-2 and TRBJ2-7; 11 bases are a match to TRBD1. The germline CDR1 and CDR2 sequences are SGHAT and FQNNGV. The ends lost 5 bases at V and 7 bases at J; junction bases unmatched: 4. The CDR3 is made up of 13 amino acids. The CDR3 coding sequence is TGTGCCAGCAGCGCGGACAGGGGGCTTGAGCAGTACTTC. Translating it yields CASSADRGLEQYF.

The chain has TRBV27 and TRBJ2-7; D is perhaps TRBD1 or TRBD2 (5 bases each). With 2 bases removed from V and 2 bases from J, the gap between germline ends came to 22 bases. CDR3 length equals 18 residues. In germline, CDR1 is MNHEY, CDR2 SMNVEV (reference sequence). CDR3 sequence (DNA): TGTGCCAGCAGTTTAAGGGGACCCAGGAGTCAAGGCACCTACGAGCAGTACTTC. Translating it yields CASSLRGPRSQGTYEQYF.

The V gene is TRBV5-5, the J gene TRBJ2-1; D may be TRBD1 (6 bases). This CDR3 is built from 14 residues. Trimming stripped 8 bases from V and 1 base from J, with 13 bases between. In germline, CDR1 is SGHKS, CDR2 YYEKEE (reference sequence). The CDR3 coding sequence is TGTGCCAGTAGACAGGATATATCCTACAATGAGCAGTTCTTC. Its translation is CASRQDISYNEQFF.

The chain links TRBV19 to TRBJ2-2; D ambiguous. Trimming left V 1 base short and J 2 bases short, with 5 bases between. Germline CDR1 LNHDA, CDR2 SQIVND (reference sequence). This CDR3 has 14 residues. The CDR3 spells CASSIASNTGELFF. The CDR3, as DNA: TGTGCCAGTAGTATAGCCTCCAACACCGGGGAGCTGTTTTTT.

The rearrangement links TRBV6-5 to TRBJ2-5; D possibly corresponds to TRBD2 (7 bases). From germline, CDR1 is MNHEY and CDR2 SVGAGI. The CDR3 is 15 residues long. V shed 5 bases and J shed 5 bases, with 18 bases lying between them. In nucleotides, the CDR3 is TGTGCCAGCAGTCTACAAGGCAGGGGAGGGGAGACCCAGTACTTC. Translation gives CASSLQGRGGETQYF.

This clone showed up just once. This rearrangement joins TRBV6-5 to TRBJ2-7, with 12 bases that match TRBD1. The germline V gene encodes CDR1 MNHEY and CDR2 SVGAGI. V lost 7 bases, J lost 4 bases, and 5 bases stayed unmatched. The CDR3 is 14 amino acids. In DNA, the CDR3 is TGTGCCAGCACGCAGGGACAGGGGGCTTACGAGCAGTACTTC. Translated, it gives CASTQGQGAYEQYF.

There are a few counts of this clone. The rearrangement uses TRBV30 and TRBJ1-5; 7 nucleotides line up with TRBD1. Trimming removed 0 bases from V and 5 bases from J; junction bases left unmatched: 1. Germline V gene sequence: CDR1 GTSNPN, CDR2 SVGIG (reference sequence). The CDR3 is 13 residues long. In DNA form, the CDR3 reads TGTGCCTGGAGTGTTCAGGGGGATCAGCCCCAGCATTTT. The encoded protein is CAWSVQGDQPQHF.

This rearrangement joins TRBV18 to TRBJ2-1; 9 positions match TRBD2. Germline CDR1 and CDR2: KGHSH and LQKENI. The trim removed 5 bases at V and 5 bases at J, leaving 7 bases unmatched. The CDR3 covers 15 residues. The CDR3 reads CASSKIAGENNEQFF. As DNA, the CDR3 is TGTGCCAGCTCAAAGATAGCGGGAGAGAACAATGAGCAGTTCTTC.

V is TRBV5-1 and J is TRBJ2-3; D possibly uses TRBD1 or TRBD2 (5 bases each). CDR1 and CDR2 (germline): SGHRS, YFSETQ. Deletions cut 6 bases from V and 4 bases from J, with 15 bases between. The CDR3 covers 14 residues. The CDR3 DNA reads TGCGCCAGCATGGGCACGGGGCGGGCAGATACGCAGTATTTT. Amino acids: CASMGTGRADTQYF.

J is TRBJ2-7 and V is TRBV5-1, with D perhaps TRBD1 (6 bases). Trimming pared 0 bases from V and 0 bases from J, leaving 16 bases between. Germline V lookup: CDR1 SGHRS, CDR2 YFSETQ. The CDR3 runs to 17 residues. The CDR3 nucleotides read TGCGCCAGCAGCTTGGCCCAGATGGGGGCATTCTCCTACGAGCAGTACTTC. It translates to CASSLAQMGAFSYEQYF.

This chain uses TRBV7-6 with TRBJ1-1; D is uncertain. The germline CDR1 and CDR2 sequences are SGHVS and FNYEAQ. The CDR3 runs to 14 residues. The V end was cut by 5 bases, the J end by 2 bases, with 12 bases between. The CDR3 loop reads CASSLTDGNTEAFF. In nucleotides, the CDR3 is TGTGCCAGCAGCCTAACGGACGGCAACACTGAAGCTTTCTTT.

The rearrangement uses TRBV18 and TRBJ2-5; D is undetermined. Looked up from germline, CDR1 is KGHSH and CDR2 is LQKENI. The CDR3 contains 13 residues. Trimming took off 3 bases at V and 4 bases at J, with 9 bases between the two ends. The CDR3 nucleotides are TGTGCCAGCTCACCTCCGGTCTTAGAGACCCAGTACTTC. It specifies CASSPPVLETQYF.

V gene TRBV6-6 combines with J gene TRBJ2-7; tentative D call: TRBD2 (5 bases). Germline V CDR1 and CDR2: MNHNY, SVGAGI (reference sequence). The CDR3 spans 14 residues. Trimming took off 6 bases at V and 4 bases at J, with 16 bases between the two ends. The DNA for the CDR3 is TGTGCCAGCAGCCCCCTTGGAGCGGAATACGAGCAGTACTTC. It encodes CASSPLGAEYEQYF.